The 24 T cell receptor beta chains listed next were all sequenced from one sample in a study of T cell responses to AZD1222 COVID-19 vaccine. The protocol was immunoSEQ multiplex PCR, while the TCRdb copy is restricted to in-frame clones and leaves out a portion. The sample contains approximately 220,000 clones, more than 85% of which appear only once. The sequencing here drew on peripheral blood, taken on day 0 of MenACWY control vaccination. The receptors stem from an adult in good health.

CDR3 sequence: CATGGTVADTIYF. DNA for the CDR3: TGTGCCACGGGGGGGACAGTGGCGGACACCATATATTTT. The chain joins TRBV19 to TRBJ1-3; TRBD1 matches 7 bases. CDR1 LNHDA and CDR2 SQIVND come from the germline V gene (reference sequence). The V gene end was trimmed by 10 bases and the J gene end by 8 bases; junction bases not matched to a gene: 11. The CDR3 has 13 amino acids.

This chain joins TRBV5-1 and TRBJ2-5; D is undetermined. The CDR3 consists of 13 residues. CDR1 is SGHRS, CDR2 YFSETQ, per germline. The V gene lost 2 bases and the J gene lost 5 bases, with 10 bases spanning the gap. CDR3 coding DNA: TGCGCCAGCAGCTTATCCAATGGGGAGACCCAGTACTTC. This gives the protein CASSLSNGETQYF.

The V and J genes are TRBV14 and TRBJ2-5, with D possibly being TRBD1 or TRBD2 (6 bases each). CDR1 is SGHDN, CDR2 FVKESK, per germline. CDR3 length: 13 residues. The germline V and J ends were trimmed by 4 bases and 9 bases, with 15 bases remaining between them. The CDR3 sequence: CASSRRGITAQYF. The CDR3 DNA reads TGTGCCAGCAGCCGGAGGGGGATAACGGCCCAGTACTTC.

The rearrangement links TRBV7-8 to TRBJ2-7; D remains unclear. Germline CDR1 reads SGHVS; CDR2 reads FQNEAQ. CDR3 length: 16 amino acids. V gave up 4 bases and J gave up 0 bases, with 16 bases separating them. CDR3 nucleotide sequence: TGTGCCAGCAGCTCTTACAGAGCCCCGAGCTCCTACGAGCAGTACTTC. It encodes CASSSYRAPSSYEQYF.

This rearrangement joins TRBV2 to TRBJ1-5, with 7 bases identical to TRBD1. V lost 5 bases and J lost 4; bases outside the gene matches: 5. CDR1 and CDR2 (germline): SNHLY, FYNNEI. The CDR3 is made up of 14 amino acids. The CDR3 bases are TGTGCCAGCAGTTCGGGACAGACGAATCAGCCCCAGCATTTT. It encodes CASSSGQTNQPQHF. The full variable domain, its missing parts supplied by reference TRBV2 and TRBJ1-5, is EPEVTQTPSHQVTQMGQEVILRCVPISNHLYFYWYRQILGQKVEFLVSFYNNEISEKSEIFDDQFSVERPDGSNFTLKIRSTKLEDSAMYFCASSSGQTNQPQHFGDGTRLSIL.

The rearrangement uses TRBV28 and TRBJ2-5; TRBD1 agrees at 10 bases. The CDR3 spans 19 residues. From germline, CDR1 is MDHEN and CDR2 SYDVKM. With 6 bases clipped from V and 2 bases from J, the junction kept 18 bases outside the gene matches. The CDR3 DNA reads TGTGCCAGCAGCCCCCGACAGGGGGCACACCCTAATTATCAAGAGACCCAGTACTTC. Residues: CASSPRQGAHPNYQETQYF.

This chain links TRBV2 with TRBJ1-1, with D possibly matching TRBD1 (6 bases). V was clipped by 4 bases and J by 8 bases, with 11 bases between them. Looked up from germline, CDR1 is SNHLY and CDR2 is FYNNEI. This CDR3 is 12 amino acids long. DNA of the CDR3: TGTGCCAGCAGTGCCATCCAGGGGGAAGCTTTCTTT. The encoded protein is CASSAIQGEAFF.

The chain recombines TRBV2 with TRBJ1-6; the D is unclear. Trimming pared 2 bases from V and 7 bases from J, leaving 12 bases between. Germline V gives CDR1 SNHLY, CDR2 FYNNEI. This CDR3 is 15 amino acids long. Written as DNA, the CDR3 is TGTGCCAGCAGTGAATTTGGCAGGAGGAATTCACCCCTCCACTTT. Its protein product is CASSEFGRRNSPLHF.

V gene TRBV6-5 combines with J gene TRBJ1-1; D is ambiguous. Germline loops: CDR1 MNHEY, CDR2 SVGAGI. The length of the CDR3 is 14 residues. The V end was cut by 7 bases, the J end by 0 bases, with 12 bases between. Here the CDR3 DNA reads TGTGCCAGCATCCTTAGCGGCATGAACACTGAAGCTTTCTTT. This encodes CASILSGMNTEAFF.

This chain connects TRBV27 to TRBJ1-2; TRBD1 aligns across 7 bases. CDR1 MNHEY and CDR2 SMNVEV come from the germline V gene (reference sequence). This CDR3 is built from 15 residues. The V and J ends lost 6 bases and 3 bases, in that order; junction bases with no gene match: 10. The CDR3 loop is CASRLRDSSYYGYTF. DNA for the CDR3: TGTGCCAGCAGACTCCGGGACAGCAGTTACTATGGCTACACCTTC.

This chain links TRBV2 with TRBJ1-1; D is unresolved. V shed 6 bases and J shed 5 bases, with 19 bases lying between them. The CDR3 has 15 residues. Germline V gives CDR1 SNHLY, CDR2 FYNNEI. Written as DNA, the CDR3 is TGTGCCAGCAGCCGGGCTAGGGCATTGGGAACTGAAGCTTTCTTT. Translated, it gives CASSRARALGTEAFF.

This clone appeared a single time. The chain has TRBV7-9 and TRBJ1-2; D may be TRBD1 (5 bases). V was pared by 3 bases and J by 6 bases, with 11 bases between. CDR3 length: 13 amino acids. Germline V gene lookup returns CDR1 SEHNR and CDR2 FQNEAQ (reference sequence). As DNA, the CDR3 is TGTGCCAGCAGCTTCATTCAGGGAAATGGCTACACCTTC. Translating it yields CASSFIQGNGYTF.

This chain connects TRBV21-1 to TRBJ1-2; the tabulated D call, TRBD1, remains unverified against the DNA. TRBV21-1 is a pseudogene locus. CDR3 length equals 16 residues. CDR3 sequence (DNA): TGTGCCAGCAGCCCCCGACAGGGGGGGTTGGACTATGGCTACACCTTC. This encodes CASSPRQGGLDYGYTF.

This chain links TRBV7-9 with TRBJ1-3; D is undetermined. V was trimmed by 4 bases and J by 0 bases, leaving 22 bases between them. The CDR3 is 19 residues long. Germline-derived CDR1 and CDR2 are SEHNR and FQNEAQ (reference sequence). The DNA for the CDR3 is TGTGCCAGCAGCTCCAACCCCCCTCACCTGCCTGACTCTGGAAACACCATATATTTT. This codes for CASSSNPPHLPDSGNTIYF.

CDR3 in DNA: TGTGCCAGCAGCGAATCGCCCAGCAAGACCCAGTACTTC. Translated, it gives CASSESPSKTQYF. The chain recombines TRBV3-1 (or the pseudogene TRBV3-2) with TRBJ2-5, with D uncertain. This CDR3 contains 13 residues. Germline V gene data show CDR1 as LGHDT and CDR2 as YNNKEL (reference sequence). Trimming removed 5 bases at V and 6 bases at J, with 13 bases between.

This clone was picked up a small number of times. The chain joins TRBV11-2 to TRBJ1-1; unclear D gene. Trimming removed 3 bases at V and 4 bases at J, with 12 bases between. Germline CDR1 and CDR2: SGHAT and FQNNGV. This CDR3 spans 14 amino acids. The CDR3 nucleotides are TGTGCCAGCAGCTTGCATCTCCAAGGCACTGAAGCTTTCTTT. This translates into CASSLHLQGTEAFF.

The CDR3 nucleotides read TGTGCCAGCAGCGCGACCGCCCGCACTGAAGCTTTCTTT. It encodes CASSATARTEAFF. The chain joins TRBV12-3 or TRBV12-4 to TRBJ1-1; D not certain. Trimming pared 6 bases from V and 4 bases from J, leaving 12 bases between. The CDR3 is 13 residues long.

The chain uses TRBV10-1 and TRBJ1-2, with unresolved D. The CDR3 runs to 13 residues. The germline V gene has CDR1 WNHNN and CDR2 SYGVQD (reference sequence). V lost 5 bases, J lost 4 bases, and 11 bases lay in between. The CDR3 sequence: CASSPDGGYGYTF. The CDR3 nucleotides are TGCGCCAGCAGTCCGGACGGCGGCTATGGCTACACCTTC.

This chain links TRBV27 with TRBJ1-5; D might be TRBD1 (5 bases). CDR1 is MNHEY, CDR2 SMNVEV, per germline (reference sequence). The CDR3 spans 16 residues. The V gene lost 3 bases and the J gene lost 3 bases, with 15 bases spanning the gap. The CDR3 spells CASSFGYSGSNQPQHF. The CDR3 DNA reads as TGTGCCAGCAGTTTCGGTTACTCAGGGTCCAATCAGCCCCAGCATTTT.

This clone has only one observation. The J gene is TRBJ2-1, the V gene TRBV19; 15 bases align to TRBD2. Unmatched junction bases numbered 9, after V lost 1 base and J lost 8 bases. Germline assignment: CDR1 LNHDA and CDR2 SQIVND (reference sequence). This CDR3 has 18 residues. The CDR3 protein is CASSIGYGLAGGRHEQFF. In nucleotides, the CDR3 is TGTGCCAGTAGTATAGGGTACGGACTAGCGGGGGGGCGGCATGAGCAGTTCTTC.

The chain links TRBV28 to TRBJ1-1; 7 bases line up with TRBD1. The CDR3 spans 14 residues. With 8 bases clipped from V and 0 bases from J, the junction kept 6 bases outside the gene matches. Germline-derived CDR1 and CDR2 are MDHEN and SYDVKM. The CDR3 reads CASGLGGLNTEAFF. The CDR3 DNA follows: TGTGCCAGCGGTCTAGGGGGCCTGAACACTGAAGCTTTCTTT.

The V call is TRBV28, the J call TRBJ1-3; D perhaps matches TRBD1 (6 bases). V was pared by 6 bases and J by 3 bases, with 15 bases between. The CDR3 has 15 amino acids. Germline loops: CDR1 MDHEN, CDR2 SYDVKM. The CDR3 DNA reads TGTGCCAGCAGGGGAGGGGGATTAGGTGGAAACACCATATATTTT. This encodes CASRGGGLGGNTIYF.

The rearrangement links TRBV5-4 to TRBJ2-1; D not resolved. CDR3 length: 12 residues. The ends were cut back, 2 bases at V and 10 bases at J, with 10 bases in the middle. Per germline, CDR1 SGHNT and CDR2 YYREEE (reference sequence). The CDR3 DNA follows: TGTGCCAGCAGCTTAAGCCCCCTCGAGCAGTTCTTC. Its translation is CASSLSPLEQFF.

This rearrangement joins TRBV27 to TRBJ2-5; D is possibly TRBD1 (6 bases). The end of the DNA aligns better with TRBJ2-7, so the J call may be wrong. Germline V gene data show CDR1 as MNHEY and CDR2 as SMNVEV (reference sequence). The CDR3 spans 14 residues. CDR3 sequence: CASSFYGQTYEQYF. The CDR3 DNA reads as TGTGCCAGCAGTTTCTACGGACAGACCTACGAGCAGTACTTC.